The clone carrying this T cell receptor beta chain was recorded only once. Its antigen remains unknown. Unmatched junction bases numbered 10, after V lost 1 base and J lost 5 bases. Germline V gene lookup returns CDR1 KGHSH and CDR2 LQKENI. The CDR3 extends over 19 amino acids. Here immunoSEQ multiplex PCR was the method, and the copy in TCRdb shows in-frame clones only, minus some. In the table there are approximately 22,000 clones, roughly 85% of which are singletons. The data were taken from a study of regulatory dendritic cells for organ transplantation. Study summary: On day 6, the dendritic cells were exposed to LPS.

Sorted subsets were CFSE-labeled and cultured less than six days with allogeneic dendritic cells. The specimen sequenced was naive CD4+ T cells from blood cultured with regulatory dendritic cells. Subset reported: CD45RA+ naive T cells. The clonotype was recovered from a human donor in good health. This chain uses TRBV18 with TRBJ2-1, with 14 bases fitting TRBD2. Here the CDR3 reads CASSPLKGLAGARHNEQFF. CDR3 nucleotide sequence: TGTGCCAGCTCACCACTCAAGGGACTAGCGGGAGCCCGCCACAATGAGCAGTTCTTC.